Listed below are T cell receptor beta chains from one sample, sequenced in a study of blood T cell repertoires in COVID-19. TCRdb's copy holds only in-frame clones and misses some; the assay was immunoSEQ multiplex PCR. The sample has about 82,000 clones; 65% to 85% are singletons. Sequenced input: peripheral blood. The receptors originated from a woman aged 55-69 years with acute or convalescent COVID-19. Each CDR3 is given with its conserved first and last residue. D genes are given only for firm matches. The size field is filled for only some rows; it gives once, few, many or a size class.

abundance	j_gene	d_gene	v_gene	CDR3nt	CDR3aa
-	TRBJ1-5	-	TRBV19	TGTGCCAGTAGTATTTACAGGGACGAAAATCAGCCCCAGCATTTT	CASSIYRDENQPQHF
-	TRBJ2-3	-	TRBV6-2/TRBV6-3	TGTGCCAGCAGTTACTGGGAGGGCACAGATACGCAGTATTTT	CASSYWEGTDTQYF
-	TRBJ2-1	TRBD2	TRBV7-2	TGTGCCAGCAGCCCCCGATCAACTGCACTAGCGGGGGTTGGCGATGAGCAGTTCTTC	CASSPRSTALAGVGDEQFF
-	TRBJ2-7	TRBD2	TRBV9	TGTGCCAGCAGCCCCGGACTAGCGGGAGGCGCCTACGAGCAGTACTTC	CASSPGLAGGAYEQYF
-	TRBJ2-2	-	TRBV9	TGTGCCAGCAGCTCCCAAGGAGGGTACGGGGAGCTGTTTTTT	CASSSQGGYGELFF
-	TRBJ1-1	-	TRBV7-6	TGTGCCAGCAGCTTAGGCTCATCCCAGGGGCTGGGGGTGAACACTGAAGCTTTCTTT	CASSLGSSQGLGVNTEAFF
-	TRBJ1-1	-	TRBV6-5	TGTGCCAGCAAGCTACCGCTGAACACTGAAGCTTTCTTT	CASKLPLNTEAFF
-	TRBJ2-5	-	TRBV5-4	TGTGCCATCCGAGCAGGTGACCGCGCCAAAGAGACCCAGTACTTC	CAIRAGDRAKETQYF
-	TRBJ1-3	-	TRBV6-1	TGTGCCAGCAGTGAAGCTCTGGGGCTGAAGGGAAACACCATATATTTT	CASSEALGLKGNTIYF
-	TRBJ1-2	-	TRBV5-1	TGCGCCAGCAGCCAGATAACAGGGACCTATGGCTACACCTTC	CASSQITGTYGYTF
-	TRBJ1-3	TRBD1	TRBV11-3	TGTGCCAGCAGCTCTGGGACAGGGAGGGACACCATATATTTT	CASSSGTGRDTIYF
-	TRBJ1-2	-	TRBV6-5	TGTGCCAGCAGGGGGGAGGCGGTTGCTGGCTACACCTTC	CASRGEAVAGYTF
-	TRBJ1-3	-	TRBV3-1/TRBV3-2	TGTGCCAGCAGCCAATGGGTGGGCCACTCTGGAAACACCATATATTTT	CASSQWVGHSGNTIYF
-	TRBJ2-1	-	TRBV6-1	TGTGCCAGCAGTGAAGAGGGCGGGCTCGGCAATGAGCAGTTCTTC	CASSEEGGLGNEQFF
-	TRBJ2-7	-	TRBV6-5	TGTGCCAGCAGACGGCAGGGCGCTAGCGACGAGCAGTACTTC	CASRRQGASDEQYF
-	TRBJ2-1	TRBD2	TRBV5-4	TGTGCCACTGGAAGCGGGGGGAGGGGCAATGAGCAGTTCTTC	CATGSGGRGNEQFF
-	TRBJ2-1	TRBD1	TRBV7-2	TGTGCCAGCAGCTCAAGACAGGGGTCAGTCGAGCAGTTCTTC	CASSSRQGSVEQFF
-	TRBJ2-2	TRBD1	TRBV5-4	TGTGCCAGCAGCGAGGGACAGGGACAGACCGGGGAGCTGTTTTTT	CASSEGQGQTGELFF
-	TRBJ1-1	-	TRBV5-6	TGTGCCAGCAGCTTGGCCTTGATGAAAGACTCTGAAGCTTTCTTT	CASSLALMKDSEAFF
-	TRBJ1-1	-	TRBV5-1	TGCGCCAGCAGCTCGTCTCCTAGCGGGAACACTGAAGCTTTCTTT	CASSSSPSGNTEAFF
few	TRBJ1-2	-	TRBV7-2	TGTGCCAGCAGCAAAGACAGGCGAAATGGCTACACCTTC	CASSKDRRNGYTF
-	TRBJ1-1	-	TRBV12-3/TRBV12-4	TGTGCCAGCAGATCGACAGAGAACACTGAAGCTTTCTTT	CASRSTENTEAFF
-	TRBJ1-2	-	TRBV4-3	TGCGCCAGCAGCCAAGATACCGGGTATGGCTACACCTTC	CASSQDTGYGYTF
-	TRBJ2-1	-	TRBV23-1	TGCGCCAGCAGCTGGACACGGTCTGGAAATGAGCAGTTCTTC	CASSWTRSGNEQFF
-	TRBJ2-2	TRBD2	TRBV11-3	TGTGCCAGCAGCTTACTAGCGGGAGTGGTCACCGGGGAGCTGTTTTTT	CASSLLAGVVTGELFF
-	TRBJ1-2	-	TRBV7-9	TGTGCCAGCACCCCAACAGGGTTTGGCTACACCTTC	CASTPTGFGYTF
once	TRBJ1-3	TRBD1	TRBV9	TGTGCCAGCAGTGTGGGACAGGGAAACACCATATATTTT	CASSVGQGNTIYF
-	TRBJ2-2	-	TRBV30	TGTGCCTGGATTCAGGGGAACACCGGGGAGCTGTTTTTT	CAWIQGNTGELFF
-	TRBJ1-2	-	TRBV6-5	TGTGCCAGCCGACGAGGGCCTTATGGCTACACCTTC	CASRRGPYGYTF
-	TRBJ1-4	-	TRBV27	TGTGCCAGCCGCTTTGGGGGGGGGACTAATGAAAAACTGTTTTTT	CASRFGGGTNEKLFF
-	TRBJ2-2	TRBD1	TRBV11-3	TGTGCCAGCAGCTTAGCACAGGGGGCGCTTAACGGGGAGCTGTTTTTT	CASSLAQGALNGELFF
-	TRBJ2-7	TRBD2	TRBV5-1	TGCGCCAGCAGCTTGGGCGGACTAGCGGGGGTTGAGCAGTACTTC	CASSLGGLAGVEQYF
-	TRBJ1-2	-	TRBV6-1	TGTGCCAGCAGTGAAAGAACGCCGGGGGGCTACACCTTC	CASSERTPGGYTF
-	TRBJ2-7	TRBD2	TRBV25-1	TGTGCCAGCAGTTCCCCTCGCGGGAGGCTCTACGAGCAGTACTTC	CASSSPRGRLYEQYF
-	TRBJ1-2	-	TRBV7-9	TGTGCCAGCAGCTTAGCCTTTGGGGAGGGAGGGAGCTACACCTTC	CASSLAFGEGGSYTF
-	TRBJ2-1	TRBD2	TRBV12-3/TRBV12-4	TGTGCCACCAGGACTAGCGGGAGGACTGAGCAGTTCTTC	CATRTSGRTEQFF
few	TRBJ1-2	-	TRBV5-6	TGTGCCAGCAGCTTGGCGGGAAACTATGGCTACACCTTC	CASSLAGNYGYTF
-	TRBJ1-1	-	TRBV5-1	TGCGCCAGCAGCTTGGGTAATCAGGATTGGTCCACTGAAGCTTTCTTT	CASSLGNQDWSTEAFF
-	TRBJ2-7	TRBD1	TRBV24-1	TGTGCCACCTCTAAGACAGGGACCTACGAGCAGTACTTC	CATSKTGTYEQYF
once	TRBJ1-2	TRBD1	TRBV7-2	TGTGCCAGCAGCTATGGACAGGCCAACTATGGCTACACCTTC	CASSYGQANYGYTF
-	TRBJ2-5	TRBD1	TRBV11-3	TGTGCCAGCAGCTTAGAGGGACAGGGGGGAGAGACCCAGTACTTC	CASSLEGQGGETQYF
once	TRBJ2-3	TRBD2	TRBV7-9	TGTGCCAGCATCGGCGGGAGTACAGATACGCAGTATTTT	CASIGGSTDTQYF
-	TRBJ1-2	-	TRBV18	TGTGCCAGCTCACCCTCTCTCAGCGGAGACTATGGCTACACCTTC	CASSPSLSGDYGYTF
-	TRBJ2-2	TRBD2	TRBV7-2	TGTGCCAGCAGCTTGGGACTAGCCTTGCCCGGGGAGCTGTTTTTT	CASSLGLALPGELFF
-	TRBJ2-5	TRBD1	TRBV6-5	TGTGCCAGCAGTTCCCGGACAGGGGGAGGGGAGACCCAGTACTTC	CASSSRTGGGETQYF
-	TRBJ1-4	-	TRBV27	TGTGCCAGCACAGGCCTGGCAACTAATGAAAAACTGTTTTTT	CASTGLATNEKLFF
-	TRBJ2-7	-	TRBV28	TGTGCCAGCAGTCTCATACAGGGCCCTTCTTACGAGCAGTACTTC	CASSLIQGPSYEQYF
-	TRBJ2-5	-	TRBV5-1	TGCGCCAGCGGTCTGACAGGATTCCAAGAGACCCAGTACTTC	CASGLTGFQETQYF
-	TRBJ2-3	-	TRBV6-6	TGTGCCAGCAGCCCACAGGGATCAGATACGCAGTATTTT	CASSPQGSDTQYF